Listed below are T cell receptor beta chains from one sample, sequenced in a study of control samples from healthy donors and cancer patients. The protocol was immunoSEQ multiplex PCR, while the TCRdb copy is restricted to in-frame clones and leaves out a portion. This repertoire shows about 84,000 clones, around 80% found once; its top ten account for approximately 10%. Sequenced material: PBMCs. The receptors derive from a man aged 60-69 years with head and neck cancer. Each CDR3 is given with its conserved first and last residue. D genes are given only for firm matches. Only some rows state a clone size, as once, few, many or a class for expanded clones.

D gene: TRBD2; V gene: TRBV29-1; J gene: TRBJ2-1; clone size: -; CDR3 DNA: TGCAGCGTCTCGGGACTAGCGGGAGTAAAAGATGAGCAGTTCTTC; CDR3 protein: CSVSGLAGVKDEQFF
D gene: TRBD2; V gene: TRBV5-1; J gene: TRBJ2-3; clone size: -; CDR3 DNA: TGCGCCAGCAGCAGTCGGTCGAAGCGGGAGGGCCTGGCAGATACGCAGTATTTT; CDR3 protein: CASSSRSKREGLADTQYF
D gene: -; V gene: TRBV5-1; J gene: TRBJ2-4; clone size: -; CDR3 DNA: TGCGCCAGCAGCCCTGGTGCAGCCCTAGCCAAAAACATTCAGTACTTC; CDR3 protein: CASSPGAALAKNIQYF
D gene: TRBD1; V gene: TRBV6-6; J gene: TRBJ1-5; clone size: -; CDR3 DNA: TGTGCCAGCAGTTCCTCCGGCAGGGGGTCACGTCAGCCCCAGCATTTT; CDR3 protein: CASSSSGRGSRQPQHF
D gene: -; V gene: TRBV21-1; J gene: TRBJ1-5; clone size: few; CDR3 DNA: TGTGCCAGCAGCAAACACGAGCAGGGTCCCGCCAGCGGCAATCAGCCCCAGCATTTT; CDR3 protein: CASSKHEQGPASGNQPQHF
D gene: TRBD1; V gene: TRBV12-3/TRBV12-4; J gene: TRBJ1-1; clone size: -; CDR3 DNA: TGTGCCAGCAGCCTACAGGGGTACACTGAAGCTTTCTTT; CDR3 protein: CASSLQGYTEAFF
D gene: TRBD1; V gene: TRBV10-3; J gene: TRBJ1-2; clone size: -; CDR3 DNA: TGTGCCATCAGTCTAGGGACAGGGAACTATGGCTACACCTTC; CDR3 protein: CAISLGTGNYGYTF
D gene: -; V gene: TRBV11-3; J gene: TRBJ2-2; clone size: -; CDR3 DNA: TGTGCCAGCAGCCTGTTCGGATCCACCGGGGAGCTGTTTTTT; CDR3 protein: CASSLFGSTGELFF
D gene: -; V gene: TRBV7-9; J gene: TRBJ1-4; clone size: -; CDR3 DNA: TGTGCCAGCAGCTCCACTCGGGGTACGGATGAAAAACTGTTTTTT; CDR3 protein: CASSSTRGTDEKLFF
D gene: -; V gene: TRBV15; J gene: TRBJ2-1; clone size: -; CDR3 DNA: TGTGCCACCAGCAGCGGGCCAAGCTCCTACAATGAGCAGTTCTTC; CDR3 protein: CATSSGPSSYNEQFF
D gene: -; V gene: TRBV7-2; J gene: TRBJ2-1; clone size: once; CDR3 DNA: TGTGCCAGCAGCTTACAGATTTACAATGAGCAGTTCTTC; CDR3 protein: CASSLQIYNEQFF
D gene: TRBD1; V gene: TRBV28; J gene: TRBJ2-6; clone size: once; CDR3 DNA: TGTGCCAGCCGGTACAGGGGGCCAACCTCTGGGGCCAACGTCCTGACTTTC; CDR3 protein: CASRYRGPTSGANVLTF
D gene: -; V gene: TRBV18; J gene: TRBJ2-7; clone size: -; CDR3 DNA: TGTGCCAGCTCACCACCGAGCCAGGGCAACTACGAGCAGTACTTC; CDR3 protein: CASSPPSQGNYEQYF
D gene: -; V gene: TRBV6-1; J gene: TRBJ1-1; clone size: -; CDR3 DNA: TGTGCCAGCAGTGAAAGTTGGTCGTGGGGAAACACTGAAGCTTTCTTT; CDR3 protein: CASSESWSWGNTEAFF
D gene: -; V gene: TRBV6-5; J gene: TRBJ1-3; clone size: -; CDR3 DNA: TGTGCCAGCAGTTTACAAGGATCTGGAAACACCATATATTTT; CDR3 protein: CASSLQGSGNTIYF
D gene: -; V gene: TRBV19; J gene: TRBJ2-7; clone size: -; CDR3 DNA: TGTGCCAGTAGTTGGGGACCGGGGTACGAGCAGTACTTC; CDR3 protein: CASSWGPGYEQYF
D gene: -; V gene: TRBV10-3; J gene: TRBJ1-3; clone size: once; CDR3 DNA: TGTGCCATCAGTGAGTCGGGGCGAAACACCATATATTTT; CDR3 protein: CAISESGRNTIYF
D gene: -; V gene: TRBV18; J gene: TRBJ2-5; clone size: -; CDR3 DNA: TGTGCCAGCTCACCAAATCGGGACGAGACCCAGTACTTC; CDR3 protein: CASSPNRDETQYF
D gene: TRBD2; V gene: TRBV19; J gene: TRBJ2-1; clone size: -; CDR3 DNA: TGTGCCAGTAGTCAGGGACTAGCGGGAGGATGGCCCTACAATGAGCAGTTCTTC; CDR3 protein: CASSQGLAGGWPYNEQFF
D gene: -; V gene: TRBV28; J gene: TRBJ2-5; clone size: few; CDR3 DNA: TGTGCCAGCAAGGGTATGGGGGCGAAAGAGACCCAGTACTTC; CDR3 protein: CASKGMGAKETQYF
D gene: TRBD1; V gene: TRBV19; J gene: TRBJ1-5; clone size: few; CDR3 DNA: TGTGCCAGCGCTGGGACAGGGAATCGTCAGCCCCAGCATTTT; CDR3 protein: CASAGTGNRQPQHF
D gene: TRBD1; V gene: TRBV24-1; J gene: TRBJ2-7; clone size: -; CDR3 DNA: TGTGCCACCAGTGATACCTCCGGGACAGCCTTCGAGCAGTACTTC; CDR3 protein: CATSDTSGTAFEQYF
D gene: TRBD2; V gene: TRBV11-3; J gene: TRBJ2-1; clone size: -; CDR3 DNA: TGTGCCAGCAGCTTAGACGGCGGGAGTCTCCATAATGAGCAGTTCTTC; CDR3 protein: CASSLDGGSLHNEQFF
D gene: TRBD2; V gene: TRBV4-1; J gene: TRBJ2-1; clone size: -; CDR3 DNA: TGCGCCACGTCCCCAGCGGGAAGCTCCTACAATGAGCAGTTCTTC; CDR3 protein: CATSPAGSSYNEQFF
D gene: -; V gene: TRBV28; J gene: TRBJ2-7; clone size: -; CDR3 DNA: TGTGCCATTGGGCGGGGCAGGGGCCCTTGGCGATACGAGCAGTACTTC; CDR3 protein: CAIGRGRGPWRYEQYF
D gene: -; V gene: TRBV27; J gene: TRBJ2-7; clone size: -; CDR3 DNA: TGTGCCAGCAGTTTATCGAGGGGTATGTTCTCCTACGAGCAGTACTTC; CDR3 protein: CASSLSRGMFSYEQYF
D gene: -; V gene: TRBV6-6; J gene: TRBJ1-2; clone size: -; CDR3 DNA: TGTGCCAGCAGAGACAGCCCCCCCTTCTATGGCTACACCTTC; CDR3 protein: CASRDSPPFYGYTF
D gene: -; V gene: TRBV6-5; J gene: TRBJ2-3; clone size: -; CDR3 DNA: TGTGCCAGCAGTTGGGCCCCCCGGGGGACAGATACGCAGTATTTT; CDR3 protein: CASSWAPRGTDTQYF
D gene: -; V gene: TRBV2; J gene: TRBJ2-7; clone size: once; CDR3 DNA: TGTGCCAGCAGTGAAGGCCGGGACTCCCTGGGGGAGCAGTACTTC; CDR3 protein: CASSEGRDSLGEQYF
D gene: -; V gene: TRBV27; J gene: TRBJ2-2; clone size: -; CDR3 DNA: TGTGCCAGCAGTTTAGGGCTCGTCGGGGCCGGGGAGCTGTTTTTT; CDR3 protein: CASSLGLVGAGELFF
D gene: -; V gene: TRBV7-8; J gene: TRBJ1-5; clone size: -; CDR3 DNA: TGTGCCAGCGGACCGGGGGACGCGAATCAGCCCCAGCATTTT; CDR3 protein: CASGPGDANQPQHF
D gene: TRBD1; V gene: TRBV12-3/TRBV12-4; J gene: TRBJ1-4; clone size: -; CDR3 DNA: TGTGCCAGCAGTTTTGGACAGGTTTCGAAACTGTTTTTT; CDR3 protein: CASSFGQVSKLFF
D gene: -; V gene: TRBV5-1; J gene: TRBJ1-1; clone size: -; CDR3 DNA: TGCGCCAGCAGCTTGGAGGGCAGCTTTCGGAACACTGAAGCTTTCTTT; CDR3 protein: CASSLEGSFRNTEAFF
D gene: -; V gene: TRBV6-4; J gene: TRBJ2-1; clone size: -; CDR3 DNA: TGTGCCAGCAGTGACGTCCATGACCCCCGGTATGAGCAGTTCTTC; CDR3 protein: CASSDVHDPRYEQFF
D gene: -; V gene: TRBV24-1; J gene: TRBJ2-5; clone size: -; CDR3 DNA: TGTGCCACCAGTGATTTTTTAGGAGAGACCCAGTACTTC; CDR3 protein: CATSDFLGETQYF
D gene: -; V gene: TRBV6-5; J gene: TRBJ2-1; clone size: once; CDR3 DNA: TGTGCCAGCAGTTATTCGGGACGGTTCGACAATGAGCAGTTCTTC; CDR3 protein: CASSYSGRFDNEQFF
D gene: -; V gene: TRBV7-8; J gene: TRBJ2-1; clone size: -; CDR3 DNA: TGTGCCAGCAGCGTTACAGGCAGGGTTGAGCAGTTCTTC; CDR3 protein: CASSVTGRVEQFF
D gene: -; V gene: TRBV3-1/TRBV3-2; J gene: TRBJ2-2; clone size: -; CDR3 DNA: TGTGCCAGCAGCCTGACGTACCCTTCGGGGACCGGGGAGCTGTTTTTT; CDR3 protein: CASSLTYPSGTGELFF
D gene: TRBD1; V gene: TRBV30; J gene: TRBJ1-5; clone size: -; CDR3 DNA: TGTGCCTGCCACTCCGGGACAGCTAGCAATCAGCCCCAGCATTTT; CDR3 protein: CACHSGTASNQPQHF
D gene: -; V gene: TRBV27; J gene: TRBJ2-1; clone size: few; CDR3 DNA: TGTGCCAGCAGTTTAAACTACAATGAGCAGTTCTTC; CDR3 protein: CASSLNYNEQFF
D gene: TRBD1; V gene: TRBV29-1; J gene: TRBJ1-4; clone size: -; CDR3 DNA: TGCAGCGCTCTCCGACAGGGGGCGAATGAAAAACTGTTTTTT; CDR3 protein: CSALRQGANEKLFF
D gene: TRBD1; V gene: TRBV5-1; J gene: TRBJ2-7; clone size: -; CDR3 DNA: TGCGCCAGCAGCCCGGGACAGGGCTTATCCTACGAGCAGTACTTC; CDR3 protein: CASSPGQGLSYEQYF
D gene: -; V gene: TRBV27; J gene: TRBJ2-7; clone size: -; CDR3 DNA: TGTGCCAGCAGTTACACTACAGGGTCCTACGAGCAGTACTTC; CDR3 protein: CASSYTTGSYEQYF
D gene: -; V gene: TRBV30; J gene: TRBJ2-1; clone size: -; CDR3 DNA: TGTGCCTGGAGCGTTTATAGCGGAGGCTACAATGAGCAGTTCTTC; CDR3 protein: CAWSVYSGGYNEQFF
D gene: -; V gene: TRBV7-9; J gene: TRBJ1-2; clone size: -; CDR3 DNA: TGTGCCAGCAGCTCCAACTCGGGGGGCAATGGCTACACCTTC; CDR3 protein: CASSSNSGGNGYTF
D gene: -; V gene: TRBV2; J gene: TRBJ2-3; clone size: -; CDR3 DNA: TGTGCCGGGGGAAGCACAGATACGCAGTATTTT; CDR3 protein: CAGGSTDTQYF
D gene: -; V gene: TRBV14; J gene: TRBJ1-1; clone size: -; CDR3 DNA: TGTGCCAGCAGTTCCGGGCTGAACACTGAAGCTTTCTTT; CDR3 protein: CASSSGLNTEAFF
D gene: -; V gene: TRBV28; J gene: TRBJ2-6; clone size: -; CDR3 DNA: TGTGCCAGCAGTTCCCTTCGCAGGGCCAACGTCCTGACTTTC; CDR3 protein: CASSSLRRANVLTF
D gene: TRBD1; V gene: TRBV5-4; J gene: TRBJ1-6; clone size: -; CDR3 DNA: TGTGCCAGCAGCTTGACAGGGGCGGGGAATAATTCACCCCTCCACTTT; CDR3 protein: CASSLTGAGNNSPLHF
D gene: -; V gene: TRBV2; J gene: TRBJ2-2; clone size: -; CDR3 DNA: TGTGCCAGCGTGCGGGACGGAGGCACCGGGGAGCTGTTTTTT; CDR3 protein: CASVRDGGTGELFF
D gene: -; V gene: TRBV12-3/TRBV12-4; J gene: TRBJ2-7; clone size: -; CDR3 DNA: TGTGCCAGCAGTTTCTCCTACGAGCAGTACTTC; CDR3 protein: CASSFSYEQYF
D gene: TRBD1; V gene: TRBV15; J gene: TRBJ2-7; clone size: -; CDR3 DNA: TGTGCCACCAGCAGACCCGGGACAGGGGACGAGCAGTACTTC; CDR3 protein: CATSRPGTGDEQYF
D gene: -; V gene: TRBV11-1; J gene: TRBJ2-6; clone size: -; CDR3 DNA: TGTGCCAGCAGCTTCCCTGGGGCCAACGTCCTGACTTTC; CDR3 protein: CASSFPGANVLTF
D gene: -; V gene: TRBV18; J gene: TRBJ2-5; clone size: -; CDR3 DNA: TGTGCCAGCTCACGGGACCCTCAAGAGACCCAGTACTTC; CDR3 protein: CASSRDPQETQYF
D gene: -; V gene: TRBV10-3; J gene: TRBJ1-2; clone size: -; CDR3 DNA: TGTGCCATCAGCCCGAGGCGATGGTTGTTGGGCAGGATCGCCTCTCATGGCTACACCTTC; CDR3 protein: CAISPRRWLLGRIASHGYTF